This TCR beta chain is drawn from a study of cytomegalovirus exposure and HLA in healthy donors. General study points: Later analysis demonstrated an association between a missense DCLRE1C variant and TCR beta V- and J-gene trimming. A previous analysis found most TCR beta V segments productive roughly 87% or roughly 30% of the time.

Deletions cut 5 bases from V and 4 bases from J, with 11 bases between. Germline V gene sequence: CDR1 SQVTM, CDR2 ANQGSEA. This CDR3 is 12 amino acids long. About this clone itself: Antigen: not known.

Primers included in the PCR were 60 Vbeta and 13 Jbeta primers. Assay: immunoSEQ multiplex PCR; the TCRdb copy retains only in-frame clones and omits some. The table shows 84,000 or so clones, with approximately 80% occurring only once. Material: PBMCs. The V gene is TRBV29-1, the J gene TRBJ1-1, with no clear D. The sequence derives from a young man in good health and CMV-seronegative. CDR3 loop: CSVLPVPTEAFF. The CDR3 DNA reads TGCAGCGTTTTACCGGTACCCACTGAAGCTTTCTTT. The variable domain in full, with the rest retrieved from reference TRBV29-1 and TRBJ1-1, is SAVISQKPSRDICQRGTSLTIQCQVDSQVTMMFWYRQQPGQSLTLIATANQGSEATYESGFVIDKFPISRPNLTFSTLTVSNMSPEDSSIYLCSVLPVPTEAFFGQGTRLTVV.